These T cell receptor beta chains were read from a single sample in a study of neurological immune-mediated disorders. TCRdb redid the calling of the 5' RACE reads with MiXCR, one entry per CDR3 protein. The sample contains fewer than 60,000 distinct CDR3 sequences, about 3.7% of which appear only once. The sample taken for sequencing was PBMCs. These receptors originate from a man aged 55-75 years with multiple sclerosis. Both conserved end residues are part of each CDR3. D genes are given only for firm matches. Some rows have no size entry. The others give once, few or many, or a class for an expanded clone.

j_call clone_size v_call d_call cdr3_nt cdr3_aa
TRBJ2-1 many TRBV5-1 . TGCGCCAGCAGCTTGTCCCTCCAGACCTACAATGAGCAGTTCTTC CASSLSLQTYNEQFF
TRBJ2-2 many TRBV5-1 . TGCGCCAGCAGCCAACGGACAACGAACACCGGGGAGCTGTTTTTT CASSQRTTNTGELFF
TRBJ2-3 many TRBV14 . TGTGCCAGCAGCCAAGATCGGCAGGGAAGGGCAGATACGCAGTATTTT CASSQDRQGRADTQYF
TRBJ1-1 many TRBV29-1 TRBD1 TGCAGCGTTGAACCTTTAACAGGGGGCACTGAAGCTTTCTTT CSVEPLTGGTEAFF
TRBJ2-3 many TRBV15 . TGTGCCACCAGCATCTTAGAAACAGGGGAGGTTCAAGATACGCAGTATTTT CATSILETGEVQDTQYF
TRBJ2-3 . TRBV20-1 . TGCAGTGCTCCTCGCGGGGGCTCTAGCACAGATACGCAGTATTTT CSAPRGGSSTDTQYF
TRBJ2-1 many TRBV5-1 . TGCGCCAGCAGCTTGGAACAGAGGTACCCTAATGAGCAGTTCTTC CASSLEQRYPNEQFF
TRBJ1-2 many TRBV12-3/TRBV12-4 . TGTGCCAGCAGTTATGGGTTGTCGGGCGGCTACACCTTC CASSYGLSGGYTF
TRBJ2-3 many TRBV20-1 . TGCAGTGCTAGAGATGGGCAGGGTACGCAGTATTTT CSARDGQGTQYF
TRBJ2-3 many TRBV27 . TGTGCCAGCAGTCGCCTCAGGGGGGTCACAGATACGCAGTATTTT CASSRLRGVTDTQYF
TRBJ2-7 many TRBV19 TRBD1 TGTGCCAGTAGCCACGGGAGACAGGGGCAGGACGAGCAGTACTTC CASSHGRQGQDEQYF
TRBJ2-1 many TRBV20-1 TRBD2 TGCAGTGCTAGTGGACTAGCCGGAACCAATGAGCAGTTCTTC CSASGLAGTNEQFF
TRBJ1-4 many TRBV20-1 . TGCAGTGCCATCCCGGGCTCAGGCGATGAAAAACTGTTTTTT CSAIPGSGDEKLFF
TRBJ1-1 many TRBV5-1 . TGCGCCAGCAGCTTGGGCGCAGACACTGAAGCTTTCTTT CASSLGADTEAFF
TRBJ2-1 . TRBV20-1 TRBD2 TGCAGTGCTAGAAACGGACTAGTGGGAGCCAATGAGCAGTTCTTC CSARNGLVGANEQFF
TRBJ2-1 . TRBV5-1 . TGCGCCAGCAGCTCACACAATGAGCAGTTCTTC CASSSHNEQFF
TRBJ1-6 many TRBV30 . TGTGCCTTCAAAGGAAGGGCGTCACCCCTCCACTTT CAFKGRASPLHF
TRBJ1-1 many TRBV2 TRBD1 TGTGCCAGCGACCGGGACAGGGACACTGAAGCTTTCTTT CASDRDRDTEAFF
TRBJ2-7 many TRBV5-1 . TGCGCCAGCAGCTTGGTTCAGAGCTCCTACGAGCAGTACTTC CASSLVQSSYEQYF
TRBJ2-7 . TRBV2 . TGTGCCAGCTTGGATGGACGTCTCTCCTACGAGCAGTACTTC CASLDGRLSYEQYF
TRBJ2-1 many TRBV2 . TGTGCCAGCAGTGAAGCGCGCGGGTCCAATGAGCAGTTCTTC CASSEARGSNEQFF
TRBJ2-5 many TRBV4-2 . TGTGCCAGCAGCCAGCCGAGCGGGGACAGCCGGGAGACCCAGTACTTC CASSQPSGDSRETQYF
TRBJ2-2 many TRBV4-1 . TGCGCCAGCAGCCTTTCGGTCGGGACCACCGGGGAGCTGTTTTTT CASSLSVGTTGELFF
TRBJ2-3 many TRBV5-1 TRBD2 TGCGCCAGCAGCTGGAGACTAGCGCCCCCGGATACGCAGTATTTT CASSWRLAPPDTQYF
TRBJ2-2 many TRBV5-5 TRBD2 TGTGCCAGCAGCCGGTTTGGGAACCGTGGACTAGCGGGGCTTTACACCGGGGAGCTGTTTTTT CASSRFGNRGLAGLYTGELFF
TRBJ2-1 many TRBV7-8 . TGTGCCAGCAGCTTAGTTCCGGACTCCACGGTCGGTGAGCAGTTCTTC CASSLVPDSTVGEQFF
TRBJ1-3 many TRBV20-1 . TGCAGTGCCGGGGACGGATCGAGCTCTGGAAACACCATATATTTT CSAGDGSSSGNTIYF
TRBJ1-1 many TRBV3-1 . TGTGCCAGCAGCCAAGGGGGGAGGTCCATGAACACTGAAGCTTTCTTT CASSQGGRSMNTEAFF
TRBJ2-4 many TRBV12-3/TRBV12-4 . TGTGCCAGCAGTTTGCTAGGGACCAAAAACATTCAGTACTTC CASSLLGTKNIQYF
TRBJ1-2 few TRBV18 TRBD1 TGTGCCAGCTCACGACCTCAGGACAGGGGGCGAGATGGCTACACCTTC CASSRPQDRGRDGYTF
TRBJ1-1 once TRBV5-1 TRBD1 TGCGCCAGCAGCCTCCGGACAGGGATAGGAGGTACTGAAGCTTTCTTT CASSLRTGIGGTEAFF
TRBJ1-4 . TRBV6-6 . TGTGCCAGCAGAACCCAGGGCGGGAGAGAAAAACTGTTTTTT CASRTQGGREKLFF
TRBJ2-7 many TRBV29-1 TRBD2 TGCAGCGTTCTGGCGGGAGTCTACGAGCAGTACTTC CSVLAGVYEQYF
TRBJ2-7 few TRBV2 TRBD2 TGTGCCAGCAAAGGGCGGGAGGGCCCCCACGAGCAGTACTTC CASKGREGPHEQYF
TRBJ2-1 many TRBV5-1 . TGCGCCAGCAGCTTGGGCGCTGGCAATGAGCAGTTCTTC CASSLGAGNEQFF
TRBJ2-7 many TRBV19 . TGTGCCAGTAGTAACGGACAGGAGCAGTACTTC CASSNGQEQYF
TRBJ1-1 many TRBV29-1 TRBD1 TGCAGCGGTATGTTCACAGGGGACACTGAAGCTTTCTTT CSGMFTGDTEAFF
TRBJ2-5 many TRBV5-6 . TGTGCCAGCAGCTTGGTGGGGGACCAAGAGACCCAGTACTTC CASSLVGDQETQYF
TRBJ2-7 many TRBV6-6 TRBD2 TGTGCCAGCACGGCGGGAGGGAGGAACGAGCAGTACTTC CASTAGGRNEQYF
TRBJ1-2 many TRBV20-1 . TGCAGCCCCCCCCCCGGGGACTATGGCTACACCTTC CSPPPGDYGYTF